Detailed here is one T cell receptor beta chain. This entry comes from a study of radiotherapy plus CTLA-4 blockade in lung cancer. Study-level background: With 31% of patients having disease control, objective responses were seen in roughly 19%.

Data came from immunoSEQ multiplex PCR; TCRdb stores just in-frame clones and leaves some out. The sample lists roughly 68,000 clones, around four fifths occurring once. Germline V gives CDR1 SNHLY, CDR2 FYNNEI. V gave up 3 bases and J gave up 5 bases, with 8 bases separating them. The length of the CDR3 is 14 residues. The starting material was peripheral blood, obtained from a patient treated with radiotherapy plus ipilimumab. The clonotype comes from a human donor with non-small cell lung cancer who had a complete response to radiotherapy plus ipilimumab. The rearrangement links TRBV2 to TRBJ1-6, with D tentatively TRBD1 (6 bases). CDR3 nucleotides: TGTGCCAGCAGTGAGGACAGAAATAATTCACCCCTCCACTTT. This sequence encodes CASSEDRNNSPLHF.